The 13 T cell receptor beta chains reported below all come from one sample, sequenced in a study of T cell responses to AZD1222 COVID-19 vaccine. Data came from immunoSEQ multiplex PCR; TCRdb stores just in-frame clones and leaves some out. The sample has about 98,000 clones, about 91% seen once; the top ten hold 10%. Source: peripheral blood, taken on day 0 of MenACWY control vaccination. Receptors originate from an adult in good health.

This clone came up once. The rearrangement uses TRBV7-9 and TRBJ2-7; D possibly corresponds to TRBD1 (5 bases). Germline V lookup: CDR1 SEHNR, CDR2 FQNEAQ (reference sequence). The CDR3 loop spans 14 amino acids. Trimming shortened V by 1 base and J by 0 bases, and 7 bases separated the two germline ends. CDR3 loop: CASSLDQGSYEQYF. In DNA form, the CDR3 reads TGTGCCAGCAGCTTAGACCAGGGCTCCTACGAGCAGTACTTC.

The J gene is TRBJ2-7, the V gene TRBV7-2; TRBD1 might be the D (6 bases). The CDR3 length is 17 residues. Per germline, CDR1 SGHTA and CDR2 FQGNSA. The V end lost 1 base, the J end lost 1 base, and 17 bases lay between the germline ends. CDR3 region: CASSLVGGASPSYEQYF. In DNA, the CDR3 is TGTGCCAGCAGCTTAGTAGGGGGTGCCAGCCCATCCTACGAGCAGTACTTC.

Here the CDR3 reads CASSIAGQETQYF. The CDR3 DNA follows: TGTGCCAGTAGTATCGCCGGCCAAGAGACCCAGTACTTC. The chain links TRBV19 to TRBJ2-5; no clear D gene. Germline V gives CDR1 LNHDA, CDR2 SQIVND (reference sequence). V was pared by 3 bases and J by 1 base, with 6 bases between. CDR3 size: 13 residues.

This clone was counted at least ten times. The V call is TRBV6-1, the J call TRBJ2-1; 7 bases fit TRBD2. Germline assignment: CDR1 MNHNS and CDR2 SASEGT. Unmatched junction bases numbered 0, after V lost 0 bases and J lost 4 bases. The CDR3 has 14 residues. The CDR3 DNA sequence: TGTGCCAGCAGTGAAGCGGGGGGGTACAATGAGCAGTTCTTC. Protein sequence: CASSEAGGYNEQFF.

The genes are TRBV11-1 and TRBJ2-4; a possible D gene is TRBD1 (6 bases). The CDR3 consists of 15 residues. Germline values: CDR1 SGHAT, CDR2 FQDESV (reference sequence). V was cut by 3 bases and J by 7 bases, with 16 bases left in between. The CDR3 is CASSFGQSGSNIQYF. The CDR3 DNA sequence: TGTGCCAGCAGCTTTGGACAGTCGGGTTCTAACATTCAGTACTTC.

This chain uses TRBV25-1 with TRBJ1-1, with D unresolved. The V end was cut by 0 bases, the J end by 5 bases, with 7 bases between. The CDR3 is made up of 13 amino acids. The V gene's germline CDR1 is MGHDK and CDR2 SYGVNS. The CDR3 region is CASSEYGETEAFF. CDR3 coding DNA: TGTGCCAGCAGTGAATACGGGGAAACTGAAGCTTTCTTT.

This rearrangement joins TRBV3-1 (or the pseudogene TRBV3-2) to TRBJ2-2; possibly TRBD1 for D (5 bases). This CDR3 comprises 16 residues. The V gene lost 1 base and the J gene lost 4 bases, with 13 bases spanning the gap. Germline V lookup: CDR1 LGHDT, CDR2 YNNKEL (reference sequence). The CDR3 loop reads CASSQAGMGSTGELFF. For the CDR3, the DNA is TGTGCCAGCAGCCAAGCAGGGATGGGGTCCACCGGGGAGCTGTTTTTT.

J is TRBJ1-5 and V is TRBV7-2; the D gene is possibly TRBD1 (6 bases). The CDR3 is 15 residues long. Germline V gives CDR1 SGHTA, CDR2 FQGNSA. With 1 base removed from V and 6 bases from J, the gap between germline ends came to 13 bases. CDR3 amino acids: CASSLGDRRGQPQHF. The CDR3 DNA is TGTGCCAGCAGCTTAGGAGACAGGAGGGGTCAGCCCCAGCATTTT.

The J gene is TRBJ1-4, the V gene TRBV2; no clear D. Germline V gene data show CDR1 as SNHLY and CDR2 as FYNNEI. Trimming cost V 6 bases and J 1 base, with 12 bases left between them. CDR3 length equals 15 residues. The CDR3 spells CASSLGTLTNEKLFF. The CDR3 DNA follows: TGTGCCAGCAGCCTCGGAACTTTAACTAATGAAAAACTGTTTTTT.

The chain joins TRBV27 to TRBJ1-4, with a possible D match to TRBD1 (6 bases). This CDR3 region has 13 residues. Germline loops: CDR1 MNHEY, CDR2 SMNVEV (reference sequence). The germline V and J ends were trimmed by 6 bases and 3 bases, with 8 bases remaining between them. The CDR3 DNA reads as TGTGCCAGCAGACAGGGTTCTAATGAAAAACTGTTTTTT. This translates into CASRQGSNEKLFF.

The chain employs TRBV18 and TRBJ1-1, with D possibly TRBD1 on 5 matching bases. The V gene's germline CDR1 is KGHSH and CDR2 LQKENI. The germline V and J ends were trimmed by 3 bases and 8 bases, with 10 bases remaining between them. This CDR3 comprises 12 residues. For the CDR3, the DNA is TGTGCCAGCTCACCGCTAGGGGACGAAGCTTTCTTT. Amino acids: CASSPLGDEAFF.

The chain links TRBV3-1 (or the pseudogene TRBV3-2) to TRBJ2-3, with TRBD2 identical over 10 bases. Germline CDR1 is LGHDT and CDR2 is YNNKEL (reference sequence). V shed 0 bases, J shed 7 bases, and the junction held 7 bases outside the gene matches. The CDR3 spans 16 residues. The CDR3 nucleotides are TGTGCCAGCAGCCAAGAATACAGCGGGGGGGGAAATACGCAGTATTTT. As protein: CASSQEYSGGGNTQYF.

This chain joins TRBV6-1 and TRBJ1-2, with TRBD1 matching 9 bases. This CDR3 has 16 residues. After removal of 3 bases from V and 3 bases from J, the junction contained 8 bases not matched to a gene. Germline CDR1 MNHNS, CDR2 SASEGT. Written as DNA, the CDR3 is TGTGCCAGCAGTGAGGACAGGGGACCTTTGGACTATGGCTACACCTTC. Amino acids: CASSEDRGPLDYGYTF.